The 13 T cell receptor beta chains below come from one sample, sequenced in a study of low-dose radiotherapy and immunotherapy resistance in tumors. The time point: before trial treatment. cDNA synthesis used a TRAV/TRBV-specific primer set for both chains. TCRs were amplified for approximately 21 PCR cycles with a constant-region primer and V-primer adapter. Using its own MiXCR run on the reads, TCRdb lists one record per CDR3 protein. This sample has 65,000 to 90,000 distinct CDR3 sequences, with under 20% found just once. Specimen: PBMCs, collected before treatment. These receptors originate from a male donor with prostate cancer.

This clonotype was detected many times. The CDR3 DNA reads TGTGCCAGCAGCTCTCCGGGACAGGGGGTGAGCACTGAAGCTTTCTTT. Protein product: CASSSPGQGVSTEAFF. The V gene is TRBV13, the J gene TRBJ1-1, with 11 bases lining up with TRBD1. Germline V gene lookup returns CDR1 PRHDT and CDR2 FYEKMQ (reference sequence). With 4 bases clipped from V and 4 bases from J, the junction kept 8 bases outside the gene matches. The CDR3 runs to 16 residues.

Ten or more counts support this clonotype. The V call is TRBV27, the J call TRBJ2-5; D is ambiguous. V dropped 0 bases and J dropped 7 bases, with 9 bases sitting between them. Germline lookup yields CDR1 MNHEY and CDR2 SMNVEV (reference sequence). The CDR3 has 13 amino acids. The CDR3 nucleotides are TGTGCCAGCAGTTTATCGATGGATAGGACCCAGTACTTC. This translates into CASSLSMDRTQYF.

This clonotype came up many times. The chain joins TRBV6-1 to TRBJ1-6; D is undetermined. This CDR3 comprises 15 residues. Per the germline V gene, CDR1 is MNHNS and CDR2 is SASEGT. Trimming removed 1 base at V and 5 bases at J, with 9 bases between. The CDR3 here is CASSEVWANNSPLHF. The CDR3 DNA reads TGTGCCAGCAGTGAAGTTTGGGCCAATAATTCACCCCTCCACTTT.

This clonotype was counted many times. The J gene is TRBJ2-3, the V gene TRBV11-1; D might be TRBD1 (6 bases). There are 14 residues in the CDR3. Trimming removed 4 bases at V and 2 bases at J, with 10 bases between. Germline loops: CDR1 SGHAT, CDR2 FQDESV (reference sequence). The CDR3 reads CASSSGQTTDTQYF. The CDR3 DNA is TGTGCCAGCAGCTCCGGACAGACCACAGATACGCAGTATTTT.

Many counts were recorded for this clonotype. The chain uses TRBV20-1 and TRBJ1-2; 7 nucleotides agree with TRBD1. This CDR3 has 15 amino acids. The J segment lost 4 bases and the V segment lost 6 bases, leaving 14 bases of the junction unmatched. Germline CDR1 is DFQATT and CDR2 is SNEGSKA (reference sequence). In nucleotides, the CDR3 is TGCAGTGCAGCCGAAGGGAGGGGGCGTGCCTATGGCTACACCTTC. It specifies CSAAEGRGRAYGYTF.

Worth noting for this clonotype: Given a much more abundant clone one base away, this may be a read error. V is TRBV19 and J is TRBJ2-1; 7 positions agree with TRBD1. The CDR3 consists of 13 residues. The V gene's germline CDR1 is LNHDA and CDR2 SQIVND (reference sequence). The CDR3 nucleotides read TGTGCCAGTAGTATCCGGGACAGCAATGCGCAGTTCTTC. Residues: CASSIRDSNAQFF.

There are many counts of this clonotype. The CDR3 DNA sequence: TGTGCCAGCAGCTTCCTTAGTTGGACAGGGGGCACTCAGCCCCAGCATTTT. Its translation: CASSFLSWTGGTQPQHF. The chain recombines TRBV7-2 with TRBJ1-5; 11 bases agree with TRBD1. Germline CDR1 SGHTA, CDR2 FQGNSA. The junction had 10 bases not matched to a gene; V was cut back by 3 bases and J by 6 bases. The CDR3 runs 17 residues.

This clonotype was observed at least ten times. The CDR3 region has the DNA TGCAGCGCCCAGATGGCTGACGAGCAGTACTTC. Translation gives CSAQMADEQYF. The chain is built from TRBV29-1 and TRBJ2-7; D remains ambiguous. This CDR3 has 11 amino acids. With 7 bases removed from V and 5 bases from J, the gap between germline ends came to 12 bases. CDR1 and CDR2 from the germline V gene are SQVTM and ANQGSEA.

The chain has TRBV3-1 and TRBJ2-1, with TRBD2 matching over 10 bases. In germline, CDR1 is LGHDT, CDR2 YNNKEL (reference sequence). V gave up 4 bases and J gave up 6 bases; unmatched junction bases: 12. The CDR3 spans 17 residues. DNA for the CDR3: TGTGCCAGCAGCCTAGACCGTCCGGGACTAGCGCCCAATGAGCAGTTCTTC. Its translation: CASSLDRPGLAPNEQFF.

This clonotype occurred many times. V and J are TRBV20-1 and TRBJ1-5, with 7 bases fitting TRBD1. V lost 5 bases and J lost 5; bases outside the gene matches: 12. This CDR3 has 15 amino acids. Germline V gene lookup returns CDR1 DFQATT and CDR2 SNEGSKA (reference sequence). The CDR3 DNA follows: TGCAGTGCTGCCCCCGACAGGGAAAGATATCAGCCCCAGCATTTT. Protein product: CSAAPDRERYQPQHF.

This clonotype has at least ten counts. V usage is TRBV7-9 and J usage is TRBJ2-1, with D perhaps TRBD1 or TRBD2 (6 bases each). The V end lost 2 bases, the J end lost 7 bases, and 9 bases lay between the germline ends. The germline gives CDR1 SEHNR, CDR2 FQNEAQ (reference sequence). This CDR3 is 13 amino acids long. The CDR3 protein is CASSLRGPNEQFF. The CDR3, as DNA: TGTGCCAGCAGCTTACGGGGGCCTAATGAGCAGTTCTTC.

This clonotype was counted only a few times. J is TRBJ2-5 and V is TRBV11-2, with TRBD1 identical over 8 bases. The CDR3 spans 14 residues. CDR1 is SGHAT, CDR2 FQNNGV, per germline. J lost 6 bases, V lost 1 base, and 4 bases had no gene match. The CDR3 DNA sequence: TGTGCCAGCAGCTTAGTTCTCAGGGGGCAGACCCAGTACTTC. Its translation is CASSLVLRGQTQYF.

Many counts were recorded for this clonotype. The V and J genes are TRBV7-9 and TRBJ2-2; 8 positions agree with TRBD1. The V and J ends lost 5 bases and 2 bases, in that order; junction bases with no gene match: 4. Germline CDR1 reads SEHNR; CDR2 reads FQNEAQ (reference sequence). The CDR3 length is 15 residues. CDR3 sequence reads: CASSVGQANTGELFF. The DNA of the CDR3 is TGTGCCAGCAGCGTGGGACAGGCCAACACCGGGGAGCTGTTTTTT.